One sample yielded the 6 T cell receptor beta chains listed below, sequenced in a study of cytomegalovirus exposure and HLA in healthy donors. The protocol was immunoSEQ multiplex PCR, while the TCRdb copy is restricted to in-frame clones and leaves out a portion. The sample yields about 73,000 clones, 85% to 95% seen once. Sequenced: PBMCs. Receptors originate from a young man in good health and CMV-seronegative.

The V gene is TRBV9, the J gene TRBJ2-3; perhaps TRBD2 as D (6 bases). Germline V gene lookup returns CDR1 SGDLS and CDR2 YYNGEE. Trimming stripped 3 bases from V and 10 bases from J, with 12 bases between. The CDR3 contains 12 residues. DNA of the CDR3: TGTGCCAGCAGCGCAGACCGGGACTCGCAGTATTTT. The encoded protein is CASSADRDSQYF.

The chain carries TRBV7-6 and TRBJ2-7, with 7 bases identical to TRBD1. The ends lost 0 bases at V and 2 bases at J; junction bases unmatched: 7. The CDR3 contains 16 residues. Germline V gene lookup returns CDR1 SGHVS and CDR2 FNYEAQ. The chain's CDR3 is CASSLAPGQGAYEQYF. The DNA for the CDR3 is TGTGCCAGCAGCTTAGCCCCGGGGCAGGGGGCCTACGAGCAGTACTTC.

The CDR3 is CASSSWSEPQHF. In DNA form, the CDR3 reads TGTGCCAGCAGTTCCTGGTCAGAGCCCCAGCATTTT. V is TRBV27 and J is TRBJ1-5; no firm D call. V lost 4 bases and J lost 8, with 9 bases in between. The CDR3 covers 12 residues. Germline V gene data show CDR1 as MNHEY and CDR2 as SMNVEV (reference sequence).

This chain links TRBV7-9 with TRBJ1-3; D is uncertain. Between the trimmed V and J ends, which lost 1 base and 0 bases, there was a span of 7 bases. The V gene's germline CDR1 is SEHNR and CDR2 FQNEAQ (reference sequence). The CDR3 sequence is 15 residues long. The CDR3 nucleotides are TGTGCCAGCAGCTTAGTTCCGGTCTCTGGAAACACCATATATTTT. It translates to CASSLVPVSGNTIYF.

V and J are TRBV27 and TRBJ2-3; 10 bases are shared with TRBD2. CDR1 and CDR2 (germline): MNHEY, SMNVEV (reference sequence). The CDR3 consists of 16 residues. J was trimmed by 11 bases and V by 4 bases; bases with no gene match: 15. DNA for the CDR3: TGTGCCAGCAGTTCCAGGTCTAGCGGGGGACCACGGGGGCAGTATTTT. Translation: CASSSRSSGGPRGQYF.

This chain connects TRBV9 to TRBJ1-3; D gene uncertain. Germline V lookup: CDR1 SGDLS, CDR2 YYNGEE. The V end lost 0 bases, the J end lost 1 base, and 5 bases lay between the germline ends. The CDR3 length is 14 residues. CDR3 nucleotides: TGTGCCAGCAGCGTAGGCAGATCTGGAAACACCATATATTTT. Its protein product is CASSVGRSGNTIYF.